One T cell receptor (beta chain) is described in this entry. No antigen is known for it. One base away there is no much larger clone; base qualities are not given. This entry belongs to a study of cytomegalovirus exposure and HLA in healthy donors (dated by TCRdb to 2017 to 2019). Background for the entire study: According to a later analysis, the approximately 130 validation repertoires were produced on the same platform as the 666 repertoires of the first cohort. The study was designed to test whether signatures of past pathogen exposure could be identified by cataloging public T cell receptors. Besides the first cohort of roughly 660 subjects, a separate validation cohort made up of some 110 different subjects was used. High-throughput TCR immunosequencing, statistical association of individual TCRs with disease status, and machine learning were combined to predict cytomegalovirus infection status. The full study reports these points: A few of the identified cytomegalovirus-associated TCR beta chains were confirmed in vitro to be specific for cytomegalovirus antigens. In both the original and validation cohorts, the classifier was reported to diagnose cytomegalovirus status with high specificity and sensitivity. According to the authors, the approach could potentially be generalized to other disease states and immunological phenotypes. While some public TCRs were present in many individuals, most TCR sequences turned up only very rarely across donors. The study gave a list of around 170 TCR beta chains associated with cytomegalovirus. Of the cluster scores, 90% to 95% were above 0 in a later analysis, which found that TCRs clustered in the first cohort also tended to co-occur in the 120 validation repertoires. A later analysis had no HLA typing for the validation cohort, so co-occurrence there was scored across all 130 or so repertoires.

The V end gives up 3 bases and the J end 4 bases, leaving 2 bases in the junction not matched to a gene. From a lookup of the germline V gene, CDR1 and CDR2 are SGHAT and FQNNGV. The CDR3 goes from the cysteine to the phenylalanine over 13 residues. Solely the CDR3 DNA is kept, with 39 bases framed from the first base. The library was generated by the immunoSEQ multiplex PCR assay. Turning to the authors' computational methods: A statistical classification framework was developed to diagnose cytomegalovirus status using the catalog of TCR beta chain sequences. What TCRdb holds here is the immuneACCESS table cut down to in-frame rearrangements. Part of the clones is not present; checked against another copy, under half of the missing clones reflect an unresolved V gene, and the others are unexplained. That table furnishes V, J and clone size, whereas the DNA furnished D and trimming. A total of about 140,000 clones appear in this sample, 85% to 90% of them only once. About 2.7% of the sample belongs to the ten largest clones.

The donors were included in the validation cohort of over a hundred subjects, a group kept apart from the 666-subject first cohort. The clonotype comes from a man younger than 35 in good health and CMV-seronegative. The chain joins TRBV11-2 to TRBJ2-7; 8 middle bases align to TRBD1. The sequenced sample consisted of PBMCs. The nucleotides are TGTGCCAGCAGCTTCACAGGGGGATACGAGCAGTACTTC. Its protein reads: CASSFTGGYEQYF.